The rows below give T cell receptor beta chains drawn from one sample of a study of blood T cell repertoires in COVID-19. Produced via immunoSEQ multiplex PCR; TCRdb's table is partial and in-frame only. This table has roughly 450,000 clones, less than 95% appearing once. Source material: PBMCs or T cells enriched from blood (not recorded which). The origin of the receptors is a man aged 18 to 29 who had recovered from COVID-19. Both conserved end residues are part of each CDR3. D genes are given only for firm matches. Size is omitted from some rows. Given values are once, few, many or a class for expanded clones.

>TRBV6-5|.|.|TRBJ1-3
CATYRDSGNTIYF
TGTGCCACCTACAGGGACTCTGGAAACACCATATATTTT
>TRBV18|TRBD1|once|TRBJ2-7
CASSEGQTYEQYF
TGTGCCAGCTCCGAGGGACAGACTTACGAGCAGTACTTC
>TRBV5-1|.|.|TRBJ1-2
CASSLGEGVYGYTF
TGCGCCAGCAGCTTAGGAGAAGGTGTCTATGGCTACACCTTC
>TRBV12-3/TRBV12-4|.|.|TRBJ2-3
CASSTTGTDTQYF
TGTGCCAGCAGCACTACCGGCACAGATACGCAGTATTTT
>TRBV6-5|TRBD1|.|TRBJ2-3
CASSYEGAADTQYF
TGTGCCAGCAGTTACGAGGGGGCGGCAGATACGCAGTATTTT
>TRBV27|TRBD2|few|TRBJ2-2
CASRPTSSGELFF
TGTGCCAGCCGACCGACTAGCTCCGGGGAGCTGTTTTTT
>TRBV28|TRBD2|.|TRBJ2-1
CASSFGGASYNEQFF
TGTGCCAGCAGTTTCGGGGGGGCCTCCTACAATGAGCAGTTCTTC
>TRBV12-3/TRBV12-4|TRBD1|.|TRBJ1-1
CASSRTGWVWFF
TGTGCCAGCAGTCGGACAGGTTGGGTGTGGTTCTTT
>TRBV27|.|.|TRBJ1-4
CASRGRWASTNEKLFF
TGTGCCAGCAGGGGGAGGTGGGCATCGACTAATGAAAAACTGTTTTTT
>TRBV6-5|TRBD1|once|TRBJ1-5
CASSYGQGLNQPQHF
TGTGCCAGCAGTTATGGACAGGGCCTCAATCAGCCCCAGCATTTT
>TRBV27|TRBD2|.|TRBJ2-1
CASSYGLASNEQFF
TGTGCCAGCAGTTATGGACTAGCGTCGAATGAGCAGTTCTTC
>TRBV7-9|.|few|TRBJ1-2
CASSLASGNYGYTF
TGTGCCAGCAGCTTAGCTTCGGGTAACTATGGCTACACCTTC
>TRBV6-1|TRBD1|.|TRBJ2-7
CASSEAGQGTYEQYF
TGTGCCAGCAGTGAGGCGGGACAGGGGACCTACGAGCAGTACTTC
>TRBV18|.|.|TRBJ2-3
CASSPRNTDTQYF
TGTGCCAGCTCACCGCGCAACACAGATACGCAGTATTTT
>TRBV25-1|TRBD1|.|TRBJ1-4
CASSDTGQRNEKLFF
TGTGCCAGCAGTGATACGGGACAGCGAAATGAAAAACTGTTTTTT
>TRBV19|TRBD1|.|TRBJ2-6
CASSQGALDGANVLTF
TGTGCCAGTAGTCAGGGGGCGTTGGACGGGGCCAACGTCCTGACTTTC
>TRBV30|.|.|TRBJ1-1
CAWIPGDTEAFF
TGTGCCTGGATCCCGGGGGACACTGAAGCTTTCTTT
>TRBV28|.|.|TRBJ2-1
CASTKRPSDNEQFF
TGTGCCAGCACCAAGCGGCCCTCGGACAATGAGCAGTTCTTC
>TRBV4-1|.|.|TRBJ2-7
CASSPFQGGRYEQYF
TGCGCCAGCAGCCCCTTCCAGGGAGGTAGATACGAGCAGTACTTC
>TRBV5-1|.|.|TRBJ1-3
CASSPGGTSGNTIYF
TGCGCCAGCAGCCCGGGGGGTACCTCTGGAAACACCATATATTTT
>TRBV29-1|TRBD1|few|TRBJ2-5
CSVQGASETQYF
TGCAGCGTACAGGGGGCGAGTGAGACCCAGTACTTC
>TRBV3-1/TRBV3-2|.|.|TRBJ1-1
CASRDRYRTEAFF
TGTGCCAGCAGAGACAGATACCGCACTGAAGCTTTCTTT
>TRBV19|TRBD1|once|TRBJ1-3
CASGRQGLGNTIYF
TGTGCCAGTGGGAGACAGGGTCTAGGAAACACCATATATTTT
>TRBV10-3|TRBD1|.|TRBJ1-2
CASTGQGPLVDGGYTF
TGTGCCAGTACTGGACAGGGACCCTTGGTGGATGGGGGCTACACCTTC
>TRBV28|.|.|TRBJ2-5
CASSDQGSGETQYF
TGTGCCAGCAGTGATCAGGGTAGTGGAGAGACCCAGTACTTC
>TRBV6-2/TRBV6-3|TRBD1|.|TRBJ1-5
CASSYQQGLGNQPQHF
TGTGCCAGCAGTTATCAACAGGGGTTGGGCAATCAGCCCCAGCATTTT
>TRBV7-6|.|few|TRBJ2-2
CASSLVTGELFF
TGTGCCAGCAGCTTAGTAACCGGGGAGCTGTTTTTT
>TRBV5-1|.|.|TRBJ2-7
CASSLERASYEQYF
TGCGCCAGCAGCTTGGAGCGGGCCTCCTACGAGCAGTACTTC
>TRBV6-5|.|once|TRBJ2-2
CASTADSTTGELFF
TGTGCCAGCACGGCGGACTCGACGACCGGGGAGCTGTTTTTT
>TRBV7-8|TRBD1|.|TRBJ1-6
CASSLSGTVHNSPLHF
TGTGCCAGCAGCTTATCCGGGACAGTTCATAATTCACCCCTCCACTTT
>TRBV9|TRBD2|.|TRBJ2-3
CASSARLAGGVDTQYF
TGTGCCAGCAGCGCGCGACTAGCGGGGGGAGTAGATACGCAGTATTTT
>TRBV28|.|.|TRBJ2-7
CASSSLERVAYEQYF
TGTGCCAGCAGTTCCCTGGAGAGGGTGGCGTACGAGCAGTACTTC
>TRBV20-1|.|.|TRBJ1-1
CSAATDRAFF
TGCAGTGCTGCCACAGATAGGGCTTTCTTT
>TRBV11-2|TRBD1|.|TRBJ1-3
CASSRGDRVDTIYF
TGTGCCAGCAGCCGGGGGGACAGGGTTGACACCATATATTTT
>TRBV18|TRBD2|.|TRBJ2-5
CASSPQAGRAGETQYF
TGTGCCAGCTCACCACAGGCCGGGAGGGCCGGAGAGACCCAGTACTTC